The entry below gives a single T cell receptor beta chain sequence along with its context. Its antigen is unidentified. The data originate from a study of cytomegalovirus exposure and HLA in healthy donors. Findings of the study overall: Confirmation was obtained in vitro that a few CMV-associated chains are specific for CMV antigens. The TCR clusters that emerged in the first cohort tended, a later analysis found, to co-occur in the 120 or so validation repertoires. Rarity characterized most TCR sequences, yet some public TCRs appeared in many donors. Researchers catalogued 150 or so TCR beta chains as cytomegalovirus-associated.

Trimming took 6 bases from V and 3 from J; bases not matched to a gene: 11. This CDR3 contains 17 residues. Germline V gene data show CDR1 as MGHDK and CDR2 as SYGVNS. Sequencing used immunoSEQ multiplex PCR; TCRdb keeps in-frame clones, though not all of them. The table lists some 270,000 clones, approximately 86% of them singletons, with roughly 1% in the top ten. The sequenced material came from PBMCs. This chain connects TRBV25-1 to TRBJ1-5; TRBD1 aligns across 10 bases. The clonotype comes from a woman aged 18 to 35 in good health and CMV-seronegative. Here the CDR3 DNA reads TGTGCCAGCAGATTCAACCGGGACAGGGGCACCAATCAGCCCCAGCATTTT. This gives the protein CASRFNRDRGTNQPQHF. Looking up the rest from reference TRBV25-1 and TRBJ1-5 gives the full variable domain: EADIYQTPRYLVIGTGKKITLECSQTMGHDKMYWYQQDPGMELHLIHYSYGVNSTEKGDLSSESTVSRIRTEHFPLTLESARPSHTSQYLCASRFNRDRGTNQPQHFGDGTRLSIL.